The 11 T cell receptor beta chains presented below share a single source sample, sequenced in a study of T cell repertoires in cytomegalovirus infection. Their antigens remain unidentified. One entry per CDR3 protein results from TCRdb running MiXCR on the reads. The table records about 830,000 distinct CDR3 sequences, 30% to 35% of them present only once. The sample in question was cultured CD8+ T cells from PBMCs, obtained from culture after CMV antigen stimulation. These receptors all come from a human donor in good health (CMV status not recorded). Some clones in this sample may be carry-over from other donors' samples.

The chain employs TRBV9 and TRBJ2-3, with 11 bases that match TRBD2. The V segment lost 0 bases and the J segment 1 base; nucleotides outside the gene matches: 1. The length of the CDR3 is 16 residues. CDR1 is SGDLS and CDR2 is YYNGEE in the germline V gene. CDR3 in amino acids: CASSVALAGGTDTQYF. CDR3 in DNA: TGTGCCAGCAGCGTAGCACTAGCGGGGGGCACAGATACGCAGTATTTT.

This clonotype showed up just a few times. The V call is TRBV6-2 or TRBV6-3, the J call TRBJ1-1; TRBD1 aligns across 10 bases. The V segment lost 8 bases and the J segment 3 bases; nucleotides outside the gene matches: 6. CDR3 length: 14 amino acids. Germline V gene sequence: CDR1 MNHEY, CDR2 SVGEGT. The CDR3 spells CASAWTGGYTEAFF. The CDR3 coding sequence is TGTGCCAGCGCATGGACAGGGGGGTACACTGAAGCTTTCTTT.

The chain joins TRBV12-3 or TRBV12-4 to TRBJ2-1; the match to TRBD2 covers 7 bases. The CDR3 length is 20 residues. Trimming cost V 2 bases and J 3 bases; bases outside gene matches: 19. The CDR3 DNA reads as TGTGCCAGCAGTTTAAGTAGGGGCAATCCCGAAACGGGGGGCTACAATGAGCAGTTCTTC. This gives the protein CASSLSRGNPETGGYNEQFF.

This chain connects TRBV19 to TRBJ1-1; a weak D match, TRBD1 (5 bases). CDR1 is LNHDA and CDR2 is SQIVND in the germline V gene (reference sequence). Trimming removed 3 bases from V and 11 bases from J, with 16 bases in between. The CDR3 has 13 residues. The CDR3 protein is CASSIGGAGRAFF. The CDR3 DNA follows: TGTGCCAGTAGTATCGGAGGGGCGGGACGGGCTTTCTTT. Based on the CDR3 plus reference TRBV19 and TRBJ1-1, the full variable domain is DGGITQSPKYLFRKEGQNVTLSCEQNLNHDAMYWYRQDPGQGLRLIYYSQIVNDFQKGDIAEGYSVSREKKESFPLTVTSAQKNPTAFYLCASSIGGAGRAFFGQGTRLTVV.

The chain has TRBV6-4 and TRBJ2-7; D remains unclear. Germline values: CDR1 MRHNA, CDR2 SNTAGT. Trimming shortened V by 0 bases and J by 4 bases, and 19 bases separated the two germline ends. The CDR3 consists of 17 residues. CDR3 bases: TGTGCCAGCAGTGACTCGAAGGGCGCTAGAAGGGTGTACGAGCAGTACTTC. Translated: CASSDSKGARRVYEQYF.

This clonotype has just a few counts. The genes are TRBV7-9 and TRBJ2-7; 7 bases agree with TRBD1. V trimming: 8 bases; J trimming: 5 bases; junction bases outside the gene matches: 9. Germline V CDR1 and CDR2: SEHNR, FQNEAQ (reference sequence). This CDR3 region has 13 residues. CDR3 DNA sequence: TGTGCCAGCCAGGGCAGGGGGTTCGACGAGCAGTACTTC. Its translation: CASQGRGFDEQYF.

Note on this clonotype: A read error may produce the germline difference seen at one junction end. The V call is TRBV7-7, the J call TRBJ2-1, with 10 bases lining up with TRBD2. The CDR3 extends over 19 amino acids. Germline CDR1 reads SSHAT; CDR2 reads FNYEAQ (reference sequence). CDR3 sequence (DNA): TGTGCTAGCAGCCCTAGGGTAGCGGGGGGCTGGACCTCCTACAATGAGCAGTTCTTC. Translation: CASSPRVAGGWTSYNEQFF.

This clonotype was seen just once. The J gene is TRBJ1-5, the V gene TRBV20-1, with a possible D match to TRBD1 (6 bases). V lost 2 bases and J 0 bases, leaving 14 bases between the germline ends. CDR1 is DFQATT, CDR2 SNEGSKA, per germline (reference sequence). There are 16 residues in the CDR3. The CDR3 bases are TGCAGTGCTAGACGTCCAGGGGACGGTAGCAATCAGCCCCAGCATTTT. Translating gives CSARRPGDGSNQPQHF.

This clonotype was observed a few times. The chain couples TRBV7-8 to TRBJ2-1; D unclear. The CDR3 covers 16 residues. Deletions cut 3 bases from V and 5 bases from J, with 17 bases between. CDR1 is SGHVS and CDR2 is FQNEAQ in the germline V gene. CDR3 in DNA: TGTGCCAGCAGCTTCGAACCTTTCGTCATGGACAATGAGCAGTTCTTC. Translating it yields CASSFEPFVMDNEQFF.

The rearrangement uses TRBV7-8 and TRBJ1-1; TRBD1 matches at 8 bases. The J segment lost 7 bases and the V segment lost 5 bases, leaving 12 bases of the junction unmatched. Looked up from germline, CDR1 is SGHVS and CDR2 is FQNEAQ. The CDR3 loop spans 15 amino acids. The CDR3 here is CASSAYTGGGGEAFF. DNA for the CDR3: TGTGCCAGCAGCGCATATACAGGGGGAGGAGGTGAAGCTTTCTTT.

The CDR3 is CASSQDWSHAEAFF. CDR3 nucleotide sequence: TGCGCCAGCAGCCAAGATTGGTCGCACGCTGAAGCTTTCTTT. The genes are TRBV4-3 and TRBJ1-1; unclear D gene. The CDR3 contains 14 residues. Looked up from germline, CDR1 is LGHNA and CDR2 is YSLEER. V lost 0 bases and J 6 bases, leaving 11 bases between the germline ends.